The clone carrying this T cell receptor (beta chain) occurred a few times. This specimen comes from a study of technical replicates of blood from several donors. V was pared by 5 bases and J by 2 bases, with 8 bases of the junction left unmatched. There are 15 residues in the CDR3. CDR1 is SGHTA and CDR2 is FQGTGA in the germline V gene. Sequencing used immunoSEQ multiplex PCR; TCRdb keeps in-frame clones, though not all of them. The table has some 89,000 clones, about 95% seen once. The sequencing sample was made of T cells isolated from PBMCs. This sequence originates from a human donor in good health. The V call is TRBV7-3, the J call TRBJ1-1; 7 bases align to TRBD1. CDR3 sequence reads: CASSPRTGFNTEAFF. The DNA for the CDR3 is TGTGCCAGCAGCCCCAGGACAGGATTCAACACTGAAGCTTTCTTT.